This T cell receptor beta chain was found in a study of monozygotic twins with cystic fibrosis (dated by TCRdb to 2020 to 2023). At the level of the whole study: Barcoded libraries were prepared from three micrograms of fragmented DNA with roughly 16 PCR cycles. TCR beta repertoires were compared within and between 16 monozygotic twin pairs with cystic fibrosis so that genetic influence on V and J gene usage could be assessed. Data for three of the twin pairs had been reported previously in another context. Ten female and six male twin pairs, aged roughly 2.0 to 36.4 years (median about 9 years) and mostly children and adolescents, were included in the cohort. Twins were ranked among about 990 cohort participants for weight-for-height and FEVPerc (FEV1 disease centile) on the day of blood sampling. Summary of the overall study and its limitations: V gene usage was most similar to the co-twin in 13 of 16 pairs, and J usage was most similar to the co-twin in 8 of 16 pairs, which suggests genetic constraints. Nucleotide-identical clonotype sharing was significantly higher within monozygotic CF twin pairs than between unrelated CF individuals (P = 0.000026, Mann-Whitney). The cohort was small, and the number of shared CDR3s showed no association with age, concordance or disease severity. Simpson clonality tended to be low (median around 0.0095), which suggests a naive-dominated repertoire, although clonality was higher in the most severely affected patients.

The twin pairs came from the European Cystic Fibrosis Twin and Sibling Study Cohort, a cohort that recruited patients from roughly 160 CF clinics across 14 European countries. Zygosity and CFTR genotype were verified in-house, with zygosity tested by multiplex PCR of nine short tandem repeat loci. Peripheral blood was sampled from each twin, and clinical parameters were recorded on the day of blood sampling. Phenol/chloroform extraction was used to isolate genomic DNA from peripheral blood cells, and the DNA was then kept in TE buffer at 4 degrees C. Regarding this clone: This clone's antigen is unknown. The sample holds no much larger clone one base away, and base qualities are not on file.

TCR beta CDR3 regions were amplified by multiplex PCR with the immunoSEQ immune profiling system according to the manufacturer's instructions. An Illumina NextSeq system was used for sequencing. In the source study's methods: The immunoSEQ Analyzer platform handled processing of the sequence data, and clonality was calculated by taking the square root of Simpson's index of productive rearrangements. Similarity in V and J usage was quantified by Jensen-Shannon distance, and CDR3 generation probabilities were calculated with OLGA. The researchers looked up shared CDR3 sequences in the immuneACCESS database (August 2020) and in VDJdb (December 2020). TCRdb retrieved this table from immuneACCESS and kept in-frame rearrangements only. Not all clones are present; in checked studies, unresolved V genes account for under half, and no reason is known for the remainder. D and trimming were read from the DNA, whereas the V and J calls and clone size are those reported in that table. In all, the sample holds about 36,000 clones, and roughly 84% of those were seen once. Roughly 1.8% of the sample lies in the top ten.

According to the germline V gene (reference sequence), CDR1 reads SEHNR and CDR2 reads FQNEAQ. Deletion took 5 bases off V and 0 bases off J, with a span of 19 bases between the germline ends. CDR3 length: 17 amino acids, cysteine to phenylalanine. The sequence is cut down to CDR3 DNA, 51 bases in frame from base 1. This TCR was recovered from a girl aged 2-9 years with cystic fibrosis. The sequenced sample consisted of blood. The V and J genes are TRBV7-9 and TRBJ1-1, with TRBD1 tentatively as D gene (5 bases match). The nucleotide sequence reads TGTGCCAGCAGCCCGCTTAATACGGGACCGCTGAACACTGAAGCTTTCTTT. Its protein is CASSPLNTGPLNTEAFF.